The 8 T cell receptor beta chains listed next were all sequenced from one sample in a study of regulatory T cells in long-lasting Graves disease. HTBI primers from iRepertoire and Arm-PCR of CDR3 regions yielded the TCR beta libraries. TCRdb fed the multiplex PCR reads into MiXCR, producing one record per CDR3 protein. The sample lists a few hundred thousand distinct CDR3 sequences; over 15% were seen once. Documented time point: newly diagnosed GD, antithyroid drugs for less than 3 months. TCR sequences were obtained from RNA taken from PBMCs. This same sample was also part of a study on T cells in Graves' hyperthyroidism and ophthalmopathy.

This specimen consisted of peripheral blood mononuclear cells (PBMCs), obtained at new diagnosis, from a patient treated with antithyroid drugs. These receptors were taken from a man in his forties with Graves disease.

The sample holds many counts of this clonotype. The CDR3 DNA reads as TGTGCCAGCAGCCAATCTAGCGGGGGTTACAATGAGCAGTTCTTC. This sequence encodes CASSQSSGGYNEQFF. The chain is built from TRBV7-9 and TRBJ2-1; 10 bases map to TRBD2. The germline V gene encodes CDR1 SEHNR and CDR2 FQNEAQ (reference sequence). V dropped 5 bases and J dropped 4; count of bases not matched to a gene: 5. This CDR3 contains 15 residues.

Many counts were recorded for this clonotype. CDR3 nucleotide sequence: TGTGCCAGCAGCTTATCTAGCGGGGAAGTTTATGAGCAGTTCTTC. Its protein is CASSLSSGEVYEQFF. The chain couples TRBV7-2 to TRBJ2-1; 9 bases match TRBD2. Trimming at V came to 2 bases and at J to 8 bases, leaving 7 bases not matched to a gene. The CDR3 is made up of 15 amino acids. Germline CDR1 reads SGHTA; CDR2 reads FQGNSA.

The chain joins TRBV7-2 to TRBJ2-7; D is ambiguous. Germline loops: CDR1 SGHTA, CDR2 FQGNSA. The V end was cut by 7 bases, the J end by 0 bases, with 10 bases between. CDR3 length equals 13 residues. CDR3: CASMRTGSYEQYF. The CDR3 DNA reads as TGTGCCAGCATGAGGACGGGCTCCTACGAGCAGTACTTC.

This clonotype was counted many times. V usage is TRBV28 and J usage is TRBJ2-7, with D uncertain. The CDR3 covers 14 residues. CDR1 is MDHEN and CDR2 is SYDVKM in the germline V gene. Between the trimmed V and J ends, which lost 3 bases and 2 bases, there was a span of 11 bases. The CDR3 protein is CASSFRPAPYEQYF. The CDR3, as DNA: TGTGCCAGCAGTTTTCGCCCCGCACCCTACGAGCAGTACTTC.

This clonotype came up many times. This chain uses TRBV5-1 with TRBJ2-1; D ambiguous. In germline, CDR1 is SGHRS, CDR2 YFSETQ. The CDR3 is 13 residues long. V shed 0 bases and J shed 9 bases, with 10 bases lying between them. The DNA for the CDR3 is TGCGCCAGCAGCTTGGCTATGCTTCCTGAGCAGTTCTTC. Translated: CASSLAMLPEQFF.

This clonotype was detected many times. The DNA for the CDR3 is TGCAGTGCCAACAAGGCCACAGGGACCTACGAGCAGTACTTC. Its protein product is CSANKATGTYEQYF. The rearrangement links TRBV20-1 to TRBJ2-7; weak D call: TRBD1 (6 bases). The germline V gene has CDR1 DFQATT and CDR2 SNEGSKA (reference sequence). V dropped 6 bases and J dropped 2 bases, with 17 bases sitting between them. The CDR3 is made up of 14 amino acids.

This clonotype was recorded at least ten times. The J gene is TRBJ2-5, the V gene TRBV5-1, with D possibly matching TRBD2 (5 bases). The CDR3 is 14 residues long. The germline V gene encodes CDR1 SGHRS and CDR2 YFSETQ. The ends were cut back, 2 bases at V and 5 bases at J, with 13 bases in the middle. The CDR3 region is CASSFEGRVETQYF. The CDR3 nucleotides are TGCGCCAGCAGCTTTGAAGGGCGGGTGGAGACCCAGTACTTC.

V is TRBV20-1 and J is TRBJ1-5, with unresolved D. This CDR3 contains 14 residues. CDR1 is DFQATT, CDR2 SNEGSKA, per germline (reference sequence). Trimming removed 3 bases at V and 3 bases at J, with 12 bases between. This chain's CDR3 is CSASTANLNQPQHF. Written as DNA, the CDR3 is TGCAGTGCTAGCACAGCAAACCTCAATCAGCCCCAGCATTTT.